This TCR beta chain was identified in a study of blood T cell repertoires in COVID-19. In terms of age and location, participants ranged from roughly 18 to 89 years and lived in roughly 22 US areas. J gave up 5 bases and V 6 bases, and 6 bases lay outside the gene matches. Germline V lookup: CDR1 MNHEY, CDR2 SMNVEV (reference sequence). The CDR3 covers 15 residues. Produced via immunoSEQ multiplex PCR; TCRdb's table is partial and in-frame only. The data contain hundreds of thousands of clones, approximately 90% of them seen just once; the ten biggest clones take up 0.95% to 1.3%. This chain connects TRBV27 to TRBJ2-5; 13 bases agree with TRBD2. The sequenced sample consisted of PBMCs or T cells enriched from blood (not recorded which). The clonotype comes from a man aged 30-40 years who had recovered from COVID-19. The CDR3 coding sequence is TGTGCCAGCAGCCAACTAGCGGGAGGGGTGGAGACCCAGTACTTC. It translates to CASSQLAGGVETQYF.